The 3 T cell receptor beta chains given below trace back to one sample, sequenced in a study of PD-1 blockade in classical Hodgkin lymphoma. Time point defined: cycle 4 day 1 (C4D1), after six to seven weeks of nivolumab. Every single patient, without exception, relapsed after autologous stem cell transplantation, and brentuximab vedotin exposure varied. Repertoires were generated with immunoSEQ multiplex PCR, while TCRdb's copy carries only in-frame clones and drops some. The table shows 45,000 to 55,000 clones, with around four fifths occurring only once. The sample consisted of peripheral blood mononuclear cells (PBMCs), taken before the fourth cycle of nivolumab. The receptors were gathered from a human donor with classical Hodgkin lymphoma.

V gene TRBV4-3 combines with J gene TRBJ2-7, with 12 bases identical to TRBD2. The CDR3 consists of 14 residues. Germline values: CDR1 LGHNA, CDR2 YSLEER. V dropped 5 bases and J dropped 3; count of bases not matched to a gene: 2. The CDR3 DNA follows: TGCGCCAGCAGCGTACTAGCGGGAGGCTACGAGCAGTACTTC. Translation: CASSVLAGGYEQYF.

This clone was observed a few times. The chain has TRBV11-3 and TRBJ1-1; unclear D gene. CDR1 SGHNT and CDR2 YENEEA come from the germline V gene. V lost 1 base and J 3 bases, leaving 3 bases between the germline ends. The CDR3 runs 12 residues. CDR3 in DNA: TGTGCCAGCAGCTTAGGGGACACTGAAGCTTTCTTT. Residues: CASSLGDTEAFF.

V and J are TRBV9 and TRBJ1-6; 7 bases are shared with TRBD1. The CDR3 runs to 15 residues. Germline V gives CDR1 SGDLS, CDR2 YYNGEE. V was clipped by 4 bases and J by 3 bases; unmatched bases: 4. This CDR3 is CASSPRDSYNSPLHF. The CDR3 DNA reads as TGTGCCAGCAGCCCCCGGGACAGCTATAATTCACCCCTCCACTTT.